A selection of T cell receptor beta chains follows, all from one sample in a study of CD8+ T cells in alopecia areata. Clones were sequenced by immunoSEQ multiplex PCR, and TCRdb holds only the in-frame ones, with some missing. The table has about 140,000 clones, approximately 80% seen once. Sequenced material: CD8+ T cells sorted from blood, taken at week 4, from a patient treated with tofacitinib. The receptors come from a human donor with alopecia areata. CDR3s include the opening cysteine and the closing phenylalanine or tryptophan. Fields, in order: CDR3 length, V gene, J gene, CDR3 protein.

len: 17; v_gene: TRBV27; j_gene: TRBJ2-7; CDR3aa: CASSLGAGAIWGYEQYF
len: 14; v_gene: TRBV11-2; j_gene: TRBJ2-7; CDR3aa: CASSLGAGDYEQYF
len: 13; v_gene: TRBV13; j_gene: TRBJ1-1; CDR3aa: CASSLAGVTEAFF
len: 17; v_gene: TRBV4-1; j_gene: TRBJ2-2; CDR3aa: CASSHRRQAMDTGELFF
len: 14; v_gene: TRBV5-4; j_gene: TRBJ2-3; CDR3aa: CASSFSGGSDTQYF
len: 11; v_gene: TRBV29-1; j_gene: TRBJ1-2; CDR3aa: CSALMGGGYTF
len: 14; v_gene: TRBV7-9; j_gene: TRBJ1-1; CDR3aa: CASSFGTENTEAFF
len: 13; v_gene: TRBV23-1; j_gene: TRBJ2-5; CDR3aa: CASKNRDQETQYF
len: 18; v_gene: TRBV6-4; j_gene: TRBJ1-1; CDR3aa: CASSDSTRTGVMNTEAFF
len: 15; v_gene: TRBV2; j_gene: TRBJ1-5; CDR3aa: CASRHGDRANQPQHF
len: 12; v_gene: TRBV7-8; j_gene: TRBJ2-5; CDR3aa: CASTHREETQYF
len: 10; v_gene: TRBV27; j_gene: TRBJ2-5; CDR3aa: CASSWETQYF
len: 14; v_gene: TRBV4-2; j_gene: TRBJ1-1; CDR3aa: CASSQDRGATEAFF
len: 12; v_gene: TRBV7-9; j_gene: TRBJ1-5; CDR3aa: CASSLFGQPQHF
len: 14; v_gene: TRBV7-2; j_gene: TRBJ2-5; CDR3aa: CASSLEGVRETQYF
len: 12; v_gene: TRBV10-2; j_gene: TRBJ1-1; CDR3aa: CASSVMNTEAFF
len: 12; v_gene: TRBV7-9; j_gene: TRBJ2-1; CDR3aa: CASSLEWNEQFF
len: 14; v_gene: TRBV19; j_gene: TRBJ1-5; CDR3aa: CASRPGTSNQPQHF
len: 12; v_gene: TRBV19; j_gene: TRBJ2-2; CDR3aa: CASSTYTGELFF
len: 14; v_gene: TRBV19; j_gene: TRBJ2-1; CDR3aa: CASSMGSLYNEQFF
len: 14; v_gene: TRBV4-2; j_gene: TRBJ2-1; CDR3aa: CASSQVTEYNEQFF
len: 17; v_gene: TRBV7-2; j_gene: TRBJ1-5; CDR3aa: CASSLASGTGGNQPQHF
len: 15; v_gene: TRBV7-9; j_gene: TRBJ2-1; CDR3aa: CASSPRLTSYNEQFF
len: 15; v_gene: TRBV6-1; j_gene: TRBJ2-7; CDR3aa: CASTIKASLRSEQYF
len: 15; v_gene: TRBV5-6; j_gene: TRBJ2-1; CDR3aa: CASSGGQGIYNEQFF